This TCR beta chain was observed in a study of CD8 T cells in ankylosing spondylitis. Study outcomes and limitations: Reports say disease-linked clones showed up significantly more in matched ankylosing spondylitis synovial fluid. In ankylosing spondylitis blood, a motif of roughly 8 highly homologous TCR beta variants appeared characteristic.

In making TCR beta libraries, quantitative 5'-RACE with molecular barcodes was used. TCRdb fed the 5' RACE reads into MiXCR, producing one record per CDR3 protein. The repertoire holds approximately 520,000 distinct CDR3 sequences, with over 4% as singletons. Worth noting for this clonotype: The antigen is undetermined.

This CDR3 spans 15 amino acids. The germline V gene has CDR1 KGHDR and CDR2 SFDVKD. V was cut by 0 bases and J by 2 bases, with 8 bases left in between. The sequence was collected from a male donor with ankylosing spondylitis. Sequencing was done on a sample of blood, either unsorted or a sorted T cell fraction (not recorded which). The chain combines TRBV24-1 with TRBJ2-3; D might be TRBD2 (5 bases). The CDR3 DNA sequence: TGTGCCACCAGTGATTTGAAGGGAGTCACAGATACGCAGTATTTT. Its translation: CATSDLKGVTDTQYF.